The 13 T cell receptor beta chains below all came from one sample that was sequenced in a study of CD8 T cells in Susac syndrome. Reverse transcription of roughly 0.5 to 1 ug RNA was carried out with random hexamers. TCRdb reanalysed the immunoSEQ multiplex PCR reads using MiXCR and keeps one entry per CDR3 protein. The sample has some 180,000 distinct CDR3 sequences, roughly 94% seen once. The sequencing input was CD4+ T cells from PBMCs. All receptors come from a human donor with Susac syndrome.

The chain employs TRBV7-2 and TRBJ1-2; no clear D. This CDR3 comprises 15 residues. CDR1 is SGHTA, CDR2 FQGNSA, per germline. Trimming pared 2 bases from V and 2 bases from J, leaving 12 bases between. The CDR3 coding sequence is TGTGCCAGCAGCTTACGGTCCGACCGCAACTATGGCTACACCTTC. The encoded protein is CASSLRSDRNYGYTF.

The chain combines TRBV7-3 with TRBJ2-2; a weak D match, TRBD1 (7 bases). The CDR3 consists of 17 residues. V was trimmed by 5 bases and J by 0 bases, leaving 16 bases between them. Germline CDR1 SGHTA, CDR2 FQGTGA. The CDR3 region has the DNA TGTGCCAGCAGCAGAAGGGGCGGGACAGCGAACACCGGGGAGCTGTTTTTT. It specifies CASSRRGGTANTGELFF. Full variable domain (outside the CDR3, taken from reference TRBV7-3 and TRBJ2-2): GAGVSQTPSNKVTEKGKYVELRCDPISGHTALYWYRQSLGQGPEFLIYFQGTGAADDSGLPNDRFFAVRPEGSVSTLKIQRTERGDSAVYLCASSRRGGTANTGELFFGEGSRLTVL.

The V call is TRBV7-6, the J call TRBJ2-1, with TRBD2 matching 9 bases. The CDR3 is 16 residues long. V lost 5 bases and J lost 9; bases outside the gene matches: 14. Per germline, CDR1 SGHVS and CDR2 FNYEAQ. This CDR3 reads CASSLYGTSSGSEQFF. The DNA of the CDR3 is TGTGCCAGCAGCCTGTACGGGACTAGCTCTGGGAGTGAGCAGTTCTTC.

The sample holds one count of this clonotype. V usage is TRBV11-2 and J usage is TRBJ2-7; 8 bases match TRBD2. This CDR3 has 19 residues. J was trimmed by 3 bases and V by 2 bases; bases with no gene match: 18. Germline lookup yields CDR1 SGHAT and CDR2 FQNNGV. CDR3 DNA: TGTGCCAGCAGCTTACCAGGGCTCTTGGTGCGGGGGGCCGACTACGAGCAGTACTTC. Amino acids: CASSLPGLLVRGADYEQYF. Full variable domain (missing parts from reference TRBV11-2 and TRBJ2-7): EAGVAQSPRYKIIEKRQSVAFWCNPISGHATLYWYQQILGQGPKLLIQFQNNGVVDDSQLPKDRFSAERLKGVDSTLKIQPAKLEDSAVYLCASSLPGLLVRGADYEQYFGPGTRLTVT.

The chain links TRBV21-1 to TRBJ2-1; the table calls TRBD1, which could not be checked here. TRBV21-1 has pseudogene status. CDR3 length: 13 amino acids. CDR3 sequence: CASSKDRENEQFF. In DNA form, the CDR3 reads TGTGCCAGCAGCAAGGACAGGGAGAATGAGCAGTTCTTC.

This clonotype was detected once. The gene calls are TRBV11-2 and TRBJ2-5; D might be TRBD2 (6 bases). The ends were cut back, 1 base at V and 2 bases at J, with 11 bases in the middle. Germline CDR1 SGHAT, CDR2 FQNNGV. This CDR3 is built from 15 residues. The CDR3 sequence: CASSLGEAMQETQYF. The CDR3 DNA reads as TGTGCCAGCAGCTTAGGGGAGGCGATGCAAGAGACCCAGTACTTC.

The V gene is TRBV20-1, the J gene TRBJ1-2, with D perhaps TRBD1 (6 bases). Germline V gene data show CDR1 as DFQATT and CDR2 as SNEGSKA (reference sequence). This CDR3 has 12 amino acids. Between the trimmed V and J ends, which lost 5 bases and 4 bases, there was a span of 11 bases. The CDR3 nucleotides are TGCAGTGCTCCGACAGGACGCTATGGCTACACCTTC. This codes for CSAPTGRYGYTF.

For the CDR3, the DNA is TGTGCCAGCAGCCAAGGTCCGGGGGCTGGGGCCAACGTCCTGACTTTC. Protein product: CASSQGPGAGANVLTF. The chain is built from TRBV3-1 and TRBJ2-6; D is perhaps TRBD2 (6 bases). V was cut by 1 base and J by 2 bases, with 9 bases left in between. The CDR3 has 16 residues. Germline-derived CDR1 and CDR2 are LGHDT and YNNKEL (reference sequence).

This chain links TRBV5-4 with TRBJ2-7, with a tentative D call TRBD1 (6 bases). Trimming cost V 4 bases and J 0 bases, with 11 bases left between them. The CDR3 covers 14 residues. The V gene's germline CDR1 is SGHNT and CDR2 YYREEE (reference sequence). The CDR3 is CASSPRDNSYEQYF. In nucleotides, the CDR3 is TGTGCCAGCAGCCCCCGGGACAACTCCTACGAGCAGTACTTC. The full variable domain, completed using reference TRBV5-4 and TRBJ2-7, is ETGVTQSPTHLIKTRGQQVTLRCSSQSGHNTVSWYQQALGQGPQFIFQYYREEENGRGNFPPRFSGLQFPNYSSELNVNALELDDSALYLCASSPRDNSYEQYFGPGTRLTVT.

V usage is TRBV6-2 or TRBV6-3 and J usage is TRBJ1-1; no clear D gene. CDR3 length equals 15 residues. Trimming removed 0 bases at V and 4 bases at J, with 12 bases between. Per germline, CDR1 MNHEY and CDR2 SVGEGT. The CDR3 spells CASSYSGRPATEAFF. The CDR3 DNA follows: TGTGCCAGCAGTTACTCGGGCCGGCCAGCCACTGAAGCTTTCTTT.

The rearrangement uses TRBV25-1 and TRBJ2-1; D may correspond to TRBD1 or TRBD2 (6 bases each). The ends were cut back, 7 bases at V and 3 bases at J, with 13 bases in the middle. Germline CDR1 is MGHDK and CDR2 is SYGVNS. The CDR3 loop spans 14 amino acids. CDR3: CASKGGAGYNEQFF. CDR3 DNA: TGTGCCAGCAAGGGGGGCGCGGGCTACAATGAGCAGTTCTTC.

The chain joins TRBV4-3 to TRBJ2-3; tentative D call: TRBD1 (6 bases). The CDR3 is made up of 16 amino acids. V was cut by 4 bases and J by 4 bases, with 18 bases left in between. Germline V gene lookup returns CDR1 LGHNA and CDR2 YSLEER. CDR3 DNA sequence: TGCGCCAGCAGCCGAGATCGGACAGTCACCGCAGATACGCAGTATTTT. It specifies CASSRDRTVTADTQYF.

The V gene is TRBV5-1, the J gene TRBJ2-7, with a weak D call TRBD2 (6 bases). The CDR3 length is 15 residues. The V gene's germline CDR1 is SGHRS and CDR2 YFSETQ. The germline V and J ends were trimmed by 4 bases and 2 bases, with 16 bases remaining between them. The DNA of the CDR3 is TGCGCCAGCAGCCCCAACCGTCGCGGGGCCTACGAGCAGTACTTC. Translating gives CASSPNRRGAYEQYF.